The clone carrying this TCR beta chain was recorded many times. This sample is drawn from a study of T cells after yellow fever vaccination. The CDR3 extends over 15 amino acids. V shed 0 bases and J shed 4 bases, with 13 bases lying between them. Germline CDR1 and CDR2: GTSNPN and SVGIG (reference sequence). TCRdb re-called the 5' RACE reads with MiXCR, one entry per CDR3 protein. The table has 200,000 to 300,000 distinct CDR3 sequences, more than 3.5% seen once; the top ten hold around 19%. This receptor was identified in a man younger than 35 who received the YFV17D yellow fever vaccine. The chain uses TRBV30 and TRBJ2-4, with TRBD2 as a possible D gene (5 bases). Material: PBMCs, obtained 15 days after the yellow fever booster vaccination. The CDR3 loop is CAWSVDRRGKNIQYF. CDR3 in DNA: TGTGCCTGGAGTGTAGATCGGAGAGGGAAAAACATTCAGTACTTC. The whole variable domain, filled in from reference TRBV30 and TRBJ2-4, reads SQTIHQWPATLVQPVGSPLSLECTVEGTSNPNLYWYRQAAGRGLQLLFYSVGIGQISSEVPQNLSASRPQDRQFILSSKKLLLSDSGFYLCAWSVDRRGKNIQYFGAGTRLSVL.